A few counts support the clone carrying this T cell receptor beta chain. The sample comes from a study of T cells in Graves' hyperthyroidism and ophthalmopathy. TCR beta CDR3 region amplification was performed from RNA transcripts. When the TCR CDR3 underwent first-round RT-PCR, the HTBI primer set was used. Each CDR3 protein gets one entry after TCRdb re-called the multiplex PCR reads with MiXCR. The repertoire holds around 300,000 distinct CDR3 sequences, approximately 15% seen once, with about 26% in the top ten. The TCR sequence derives from a woman in her thirties with Graves' hyperthyroidism. The specimen sequenced was blood.

Here the CDR3 DNA reads TGTGCCAGCAGCTTAATAGGGACAGAGGAGCAGTACTTC. It codes for CASSLIGTEEQYF. The rearrangement links TRBV7-3 to TRBJ2-7; 7 bases match TRBD1. Trimming cost V 1 base and J 7 bases; bases outside gene matches: 4. The CDR3 contains 13 residues. Germline values: CDR1 SGHTA, CDR2 FQGTGA.